This record looks at one TCR beta chain sequence and its context. The antigen remains undetermined. It was 5'RACE with constant-segment primers that produced the TCR alpha and TCR beta cDNA libraries, which carried sample barcodes and UMIs. TCRdb re-called the 5' RACE reads through MiXCR, storing one row per CDR3 protein. The table shows about 540,000 distinct CDR3 sequences, with roughly 21% occurring only once. This entry is derived from a study of T-cell memory formation after mild COVID-19. The overall study: There were largely donor-specific TCR clusters.

Study-level results: Memory cells collected pre-infection included some clones that later responded, suggesting cross-reactive memory joined.

The sequence was collected from an adult woman who had mild COVID-19 (a few samples of this study predate the infection). Cell type and time point are not known. Sample: PBMCs or a T cell subset sorted from them (not recorded which).

This CDR3 is CASSPSTGRRNTEAFF. In DNA, the CDR3 is TGTGCCAGCTCACCCTCGACCGGGAGACGGAACACTGAAGCTTTCTTT. The chain couples TRBV18 to TRBJ1-1; D is uncertain. This CDR3 region has 16 residues. CDR1 is KGHSH and CDR2 is LQKENI in the germline V gene. Trimming stripped 3 bases from V and 1 base from J, with 15 bases between.